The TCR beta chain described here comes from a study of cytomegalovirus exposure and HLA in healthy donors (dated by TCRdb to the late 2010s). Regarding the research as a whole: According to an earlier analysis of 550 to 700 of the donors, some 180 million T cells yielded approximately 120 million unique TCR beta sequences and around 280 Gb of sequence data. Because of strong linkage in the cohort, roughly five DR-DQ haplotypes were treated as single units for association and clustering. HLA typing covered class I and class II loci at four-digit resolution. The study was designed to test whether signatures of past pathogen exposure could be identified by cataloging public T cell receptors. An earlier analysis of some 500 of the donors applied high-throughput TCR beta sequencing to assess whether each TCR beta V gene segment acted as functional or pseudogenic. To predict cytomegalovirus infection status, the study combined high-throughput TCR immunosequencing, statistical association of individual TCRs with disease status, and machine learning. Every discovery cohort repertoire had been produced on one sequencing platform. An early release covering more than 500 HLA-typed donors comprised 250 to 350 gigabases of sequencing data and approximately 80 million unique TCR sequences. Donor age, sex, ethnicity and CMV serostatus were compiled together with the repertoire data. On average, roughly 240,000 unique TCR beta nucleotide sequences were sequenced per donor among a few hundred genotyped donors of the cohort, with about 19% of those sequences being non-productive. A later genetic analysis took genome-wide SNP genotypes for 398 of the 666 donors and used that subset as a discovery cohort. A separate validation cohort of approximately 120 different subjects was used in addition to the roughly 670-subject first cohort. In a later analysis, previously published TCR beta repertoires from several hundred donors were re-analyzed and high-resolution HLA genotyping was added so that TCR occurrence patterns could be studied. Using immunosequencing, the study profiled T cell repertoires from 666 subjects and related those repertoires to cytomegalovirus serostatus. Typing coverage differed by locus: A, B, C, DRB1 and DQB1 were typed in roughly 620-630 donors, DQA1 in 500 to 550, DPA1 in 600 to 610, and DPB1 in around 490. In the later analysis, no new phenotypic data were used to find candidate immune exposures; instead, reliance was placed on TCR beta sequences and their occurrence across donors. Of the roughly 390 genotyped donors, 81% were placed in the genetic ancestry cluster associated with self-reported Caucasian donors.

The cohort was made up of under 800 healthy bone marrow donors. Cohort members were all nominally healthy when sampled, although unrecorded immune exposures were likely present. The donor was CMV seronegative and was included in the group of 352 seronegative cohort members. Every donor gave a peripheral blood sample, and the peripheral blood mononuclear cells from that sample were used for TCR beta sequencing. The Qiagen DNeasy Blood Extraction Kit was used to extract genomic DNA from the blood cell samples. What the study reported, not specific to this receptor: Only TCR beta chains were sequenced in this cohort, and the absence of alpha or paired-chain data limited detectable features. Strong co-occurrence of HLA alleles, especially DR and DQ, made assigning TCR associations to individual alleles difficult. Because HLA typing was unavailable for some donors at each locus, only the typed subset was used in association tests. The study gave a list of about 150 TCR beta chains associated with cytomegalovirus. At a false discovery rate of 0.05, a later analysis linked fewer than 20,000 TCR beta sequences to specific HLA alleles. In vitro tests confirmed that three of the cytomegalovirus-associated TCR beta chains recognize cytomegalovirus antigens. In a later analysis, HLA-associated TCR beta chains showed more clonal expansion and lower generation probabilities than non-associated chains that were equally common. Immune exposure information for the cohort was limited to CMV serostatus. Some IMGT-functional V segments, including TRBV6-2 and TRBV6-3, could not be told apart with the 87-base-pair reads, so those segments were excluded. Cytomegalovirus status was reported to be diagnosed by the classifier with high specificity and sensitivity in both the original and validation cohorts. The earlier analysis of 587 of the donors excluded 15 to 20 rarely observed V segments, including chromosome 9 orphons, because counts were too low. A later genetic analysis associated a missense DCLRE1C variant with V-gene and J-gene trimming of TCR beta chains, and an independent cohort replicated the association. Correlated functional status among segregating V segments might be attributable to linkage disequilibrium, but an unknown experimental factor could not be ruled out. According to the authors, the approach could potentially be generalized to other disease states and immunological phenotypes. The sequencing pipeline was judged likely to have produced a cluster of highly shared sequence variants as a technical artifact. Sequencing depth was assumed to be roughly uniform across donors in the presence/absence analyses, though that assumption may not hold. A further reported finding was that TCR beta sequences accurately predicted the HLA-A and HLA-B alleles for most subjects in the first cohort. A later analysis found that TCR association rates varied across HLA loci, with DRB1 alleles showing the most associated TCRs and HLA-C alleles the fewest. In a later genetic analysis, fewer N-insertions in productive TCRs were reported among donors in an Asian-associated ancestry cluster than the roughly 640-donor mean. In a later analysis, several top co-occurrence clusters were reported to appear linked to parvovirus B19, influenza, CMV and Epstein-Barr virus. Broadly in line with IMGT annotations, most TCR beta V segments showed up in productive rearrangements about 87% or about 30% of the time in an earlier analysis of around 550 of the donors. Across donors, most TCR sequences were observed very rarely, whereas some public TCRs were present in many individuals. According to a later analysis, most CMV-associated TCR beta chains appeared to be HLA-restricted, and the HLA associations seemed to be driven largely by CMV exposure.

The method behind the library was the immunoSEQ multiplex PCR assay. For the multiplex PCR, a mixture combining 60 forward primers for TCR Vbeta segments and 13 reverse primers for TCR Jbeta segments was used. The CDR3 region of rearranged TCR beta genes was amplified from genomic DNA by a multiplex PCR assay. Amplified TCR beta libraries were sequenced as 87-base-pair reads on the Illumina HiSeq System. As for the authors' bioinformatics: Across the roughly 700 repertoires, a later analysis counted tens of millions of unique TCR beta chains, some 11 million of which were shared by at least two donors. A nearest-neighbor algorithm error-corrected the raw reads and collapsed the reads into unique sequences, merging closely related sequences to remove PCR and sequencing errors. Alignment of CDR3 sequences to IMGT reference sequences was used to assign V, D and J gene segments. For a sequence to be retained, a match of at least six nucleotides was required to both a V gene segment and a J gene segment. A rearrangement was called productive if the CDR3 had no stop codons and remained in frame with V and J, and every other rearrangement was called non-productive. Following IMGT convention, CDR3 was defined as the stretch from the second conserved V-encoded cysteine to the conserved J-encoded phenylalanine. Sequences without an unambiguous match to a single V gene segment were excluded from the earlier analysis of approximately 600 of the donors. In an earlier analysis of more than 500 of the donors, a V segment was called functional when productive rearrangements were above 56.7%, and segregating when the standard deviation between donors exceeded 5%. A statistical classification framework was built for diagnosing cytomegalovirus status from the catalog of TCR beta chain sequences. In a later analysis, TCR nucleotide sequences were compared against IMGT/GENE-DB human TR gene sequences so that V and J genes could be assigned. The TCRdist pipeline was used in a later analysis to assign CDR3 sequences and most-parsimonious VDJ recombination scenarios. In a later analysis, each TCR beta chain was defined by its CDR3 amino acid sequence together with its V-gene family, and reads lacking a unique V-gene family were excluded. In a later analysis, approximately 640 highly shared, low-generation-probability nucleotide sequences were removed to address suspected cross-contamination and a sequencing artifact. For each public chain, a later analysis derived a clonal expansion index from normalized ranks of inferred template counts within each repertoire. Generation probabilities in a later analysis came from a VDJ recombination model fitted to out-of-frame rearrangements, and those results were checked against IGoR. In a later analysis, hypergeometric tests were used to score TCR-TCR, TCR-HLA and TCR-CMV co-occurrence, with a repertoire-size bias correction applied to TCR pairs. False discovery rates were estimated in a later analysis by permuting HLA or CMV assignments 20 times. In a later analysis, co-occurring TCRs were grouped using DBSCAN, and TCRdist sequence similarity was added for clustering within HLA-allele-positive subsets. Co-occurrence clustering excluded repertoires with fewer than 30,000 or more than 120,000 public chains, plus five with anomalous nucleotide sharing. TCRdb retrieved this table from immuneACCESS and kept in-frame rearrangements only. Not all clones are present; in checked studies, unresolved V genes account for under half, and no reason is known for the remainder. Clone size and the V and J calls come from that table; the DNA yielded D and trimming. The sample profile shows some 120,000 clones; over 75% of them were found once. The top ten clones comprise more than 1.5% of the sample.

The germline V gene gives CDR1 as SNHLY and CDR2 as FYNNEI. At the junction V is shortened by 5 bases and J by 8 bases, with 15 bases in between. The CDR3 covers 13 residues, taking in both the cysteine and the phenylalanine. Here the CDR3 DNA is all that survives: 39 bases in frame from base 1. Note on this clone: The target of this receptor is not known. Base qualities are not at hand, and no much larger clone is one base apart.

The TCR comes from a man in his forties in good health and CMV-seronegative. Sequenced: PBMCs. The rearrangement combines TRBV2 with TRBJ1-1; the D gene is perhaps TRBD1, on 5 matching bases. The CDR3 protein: CASSNLGGVEAFF. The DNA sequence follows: TGTGCCAGCAGTAACCTCGGGGGGGTGGAAGCTTTCTTT.